This passage covers 30 T cell receptor beta chains from one sample sequenced in a study of blood T cell repertoires in COVID-19. The table came from immunoSEQ multiplex PCR; TCRdb's copy has only in-frame clones and leaves some out. This table holds about 130,000 clones, around 73% found once. The sample comprised peripheral blood. These receptors came from a man in his sixties who had recovered from COVID-19.

The gene calls are TRBV6-1 and TRBJ2-2, with 9 bases lining up with TRBD2. With 4 bases clipped from V and 0 bases from J, the junction kept 3 bases outside the gene matches. Germline V CDR1 and CDR2: MNHNS, SASEGT. The CDR3 sequence is 16 residues long. CDR3 residues: CASSAGTSSNTGELFF. As DNA, the CDR3 is TGTGCCAGCAGTGCTGGGACTAGCTCGAACACCGGGGAGCTGTTTTTT.

The chain has TRBV7-3 and TRBJ2-6, with D possibly being TRBD2 (6 bases). Germline V gene sequence: CDR1 SGHTA, CDR2 FQGTGA. The CDR3 extends over 15 amino acids. The germline V and J ends were trimmed by 6 bases and 2 bases, with 11 bases remaining between them. As DNA, the CDR3 is TGTGCCAGCAGAGCCCCGGGGGCTGGGGCCAACGTCCTGACTTTC. It is translated as CASRAPGAGANVLTF.

In this sample, this clone turned up a few times. CDR3 in amino acids: CASSFPGVPLQPQHF. The CDR3 nucleotides are TGTGCCAGCAGTTTTCCCGGGGTTCCTCTCCAGCCCCAGCATTTT. The chain recombines TRBV28 with TRBJ1-5; D is unclear. The CDR3 covers 15 residues. Germline CDR1 and CDR2: MDHEN and SYDVKM. V was shortened by 3 bases and J by 7 bases, with 16 bases between the two germline ends.

The rearrangement uses TRBV21-1 and TRBJ1-2. TRBV21-1 is annotated as a pseudogene. CDR3 size: 16 residues. This CDR3 is CASSSREGGGRYGYTF. The CDR3 DNA is TGTGCCAGCAGCAGCCGTGAGGGGGGAGGGAGGTATGGCTACACCTTC.

There are a few counts of this clone. The V gene is TRBV5-8, the J gene TRBJ1-1; no reliable D call. Germline V lookup: CDR1 SGHTS, CDR2 YDEGEE. This CDR3 has 13 amino acids. The ends were cut back, 2 bases at V and 4 bases at J, with 9 bases in the middle. The CDR3 sequence: CASSFTEGTEAFF. DNA for the CDR3: TGTGCCAGCAGCTTCACAGAGGGCACTGAAGCTTTCTTT.

The rearrangement joins TRBV29-1 to TRBJ1-2; the match to TRBD1 covers 7 bases. Germline V lookup: CDR1 SQVTM, CDR2 ANQGSEA. V lost 3 bases and J lost 4; bases outside the gene matches: 5. This CDR3 region has 13 residues. The CDR3 DNA reads TGCAGCGTTGACCGAGGGGGCGCCTATGGCTACACCTTC. This gives the protein CSVDRGGAYGYTF.

The chain recombines TRBV9 with TRBJ1-4; D is perhaps TRBD1 (6 bases). V was pared by 4 bases and J by 7 bases, with 14 bases between. Germline lookup yields CDR1 SGDLS and CDR2 YYNGEE. The CDR3 runs to 14 residues. The CDR3 DNA is TGTGCCAGCAGCCTGGACAGTAGAACTGAAAAACTGTTTTTT. It specifies CASSLDSRTEKLFF.

The chain recombines TRBV6-2 or TRBV6-3 with TRBJ2-7; D may be TRBD2 (7 bases). Germline V gene sequence: CDR1 MNHEY, CDR2 SVGEGT. There are 16 residues in the CDR3. Deletions cut 0 bases from V and 3 bases from J, with 15 bases between. The CDR3, as DNA: TGTGCCAGCAGTTACTCGCGGGGGCTGGGGGACTACGAGCAGTACTTC. The encoded protein is CASSYSRGLGDYEQYF.

The chain has TRBV6-5 and TRBJ1-2; 8 positions agree with TRBD1. The CDR3 is 15 amino acids. CDR1 is MNHEY, CDR2 SVGAGI, per germline. V was clipped by 8 bases and J by 6 bases; unmatched bases: 14. The CDR3 is CASGSTFDRGHGYTF. The DNA of the CDR3 is TGTGCCAGCGGTTCCACCTTCGACAGGGGTCATGGCTACACCTTC.

This clone was observed a single time. The chain has TRBV7-9 and TRBJ2-3; 12 bases map to TRBD2. V was pared by 6 bases and J by 3 bases, with 4 bases of the junction left unmatched. This CDR3 comprises 15 residues. Germline lookup yields CDR1 SEHNR and CDR2 FQNEAQ (reference sequence). In nucleotides, the CDR3 is TGTGCCAGCAGGGAGACTAGCGGGGGTACAGATACGCAGTATTTT. This sequence encodes CASRETSGGTDTQYF.

Details on this clone: The sample holds other DNA sequences that translate to the same CDR3. V is TRBV30 and J is TRBJ1-6, with 9 bases that match TRBD1. This CDR3 is built from 13 residues. V was pared by 3 bases and J by 10 bases, with 4 bases of the junction left unmatched. Per germline, CDR1 GTSNPN and CDR2 SVGIG (reference sequence). CDR3 DNA sequence: TGTGCCTGGAGAGGACAGGGGAACTCACCCCTCCACTTT. Translating gives CAWRGQGNSPLHF.

The chain has TRBV6-5 and TRBJ2-2, with 8 nucleotides matching TRBD1. With 6 bases clipped from V and 5 bases from J, the junction kept 5 bases outside the gene matches. CDR1 is MNHEY and CDR2 is SVGAGI in the germline V gene. The CDR3 extends over 14 amino acids. CDR3 sequence reads: CASRTGAGTGELFF. The CDR3 bases are TGTGCCAGCAGGACAGGGGCCGGGACCGGGGAGCTGTTTTTT.

The chain couples TRBV6-5 to TRBJ1-1, with TRBD1 as a possible D gene (5 bases). Germline V gene lookup returns CDR1 MNHEY and CDR2 SVGAGI. V lost 4 bases, J lost 4 bases, and 19 bases lay in between. The CDR3 spans 16 residues. CDR3 in amino acids: CASSSSGSAGGTEAFF. CDR3 in DNA: TGTGCCAGCAGTTCTTCCGGGAGCGCCGGGGGCACTGAAGCTTTCTTT.

This sequence joins TRBV5-8 and TRBJ2-2; no firm D call. From germline, CDR1 is SGHTS and CDR2 YDEGEE. V lost 2 bases and J 7 bases, leaving 9 bases between the germline ends. The CDR3 is made up of 13 amino acids. CDR3 in DNA: TGTGCCAGCAGCTTTCGTCGGGTCGGGGAGCTGTTTTTT. It is translated as CASSFRRVGELFF.

This chain joins TRBV3-1 (or the pseudogene TRBV3-2) and TRBJ1-3; TRBD1 aligns across 9 bases. Germline CDR1 and CDR2: LGHDT and YNNKEL (reference sequence). The CDR3 length is 15 residues. After removal of 4 bases from V and 6 bases from J, the junction contained 7 bases not matched to a gene. Here the CDR3 reads CASSLGTGLVNTIYF. CDR3 bases: TGTGCCAGCAGCCTTGGGACAGGGCTGGTAAACACCATATATTTT.

Only one count was recorded for this clone. The rearrangement uses TRBV6-2 or TRBV6-3 and TRBJ2-2; D is undetermined. The germline V gene has CDR1 MNHEY and CDR2 SVGEGT. V was cut by 4 bases and J by 4 bases, with 7 bases left in between. The CDR3 runs to 13 residues. Here the CDR3 reads CASSSLSTGELFF. The CDR3 DNA sequence: TGTGCCAGCAGTTCTCTATCCACCGGGGAGCTGTTTTTT.

J is TRBJ2-1 and V is TRBV28; 8 nucleotides match TRBD2. The germline V gene has CDR1 MDHEN and CDR2 SYDVKM. The CDR3 is made up of 15 amino acids. Germline trimming cut 7 bases from V and 9 bases from J; bases unmatched to any gene: 14. The CDR3 sequence: CASTLTGGPRSEQFF. Written as DNA, the CDR3 is TGTGCCAGCACTCTTACGGGAGGGCCAAGGAGTGAGCAGTTCTTC.

This clone has a handful of counts. The V gene is TRBV7-3, the J gene TRBJ2-3, with 12 bases that match TRBD1. This CDR3 is 13 amino acids long. Germline CDR1 SGHTA, CDR2 FQGTGA. V lost 5 bases, J lost 14 bases, and 8 bases stayed unmatched. Here the CDR3 reads CASSKGQGAPGYF. Here the CDR3 DNA reads TGTGCCAGCAGCAAGGGACAGGGGGCCCCGGGGTATTTT. The full variable domain, with the rest looked up from reference TRBV7-3 and TRBJ2-3, is GAGVSQTPSNKVTEKGKYVELRCDPISGHTALYWYRQSLGQGPEFLIYFQGTGAADDSGLPNDRFFAVRPEGSVSTLKIQRTERGDSAVYLCASSKGQGAPGYFGPGTRLTVL.

This sequence joins TRBV6-5 and TRBJ1-3, with TRBD1 matching over 7 bases. Germline CDR1 reads MNHEY; CDR2 reads SVGAGI. CDR3 length: 15 residues. V lost 7 bases and J lost 2; bases outside the gene matches: 8. CDR3 region: CASTVDRDPGNTIYF. The CDR3 nucleotides are TGTGCCAGCACCGTTGACAGGGACCCTGGAAACACCATATATTTT.

This clone was seen ten or more times. The rearrangement uses TRBV2 and TRBJ1-2, with D possibly matching TRBD1 (5 bases). Trimming shortened V by 4 bases and J by 5 bases, and 11 bases separated the two germline ends. The CDR3 has 13 residues. Germline-derived CDR1 and CDR2 are SNHLY and FYNNEI. Here the CDR3 reads CASSAQGGYGYTF. The CDR3 DNA follows: TGTGCCAGCAGTGCGCAGGGAGGGTATGGCTACACCTTC.

The rearrangement joins TRBV2 to TRBJ1-1, with D possibly TRBD1 on 6 matching bases. Deletions cut 6 bases from V and 6 bases from J, with 11 bases between. The CDR3 is 12 residues long. Germline CDR1 SNHLY, CDR2 FYNNEI. In DNA, the CDR3 is TGTGCCAGCAGCGGACAGATGGCTGAAGCTTTCTTT. This sequence encodes CASSGQMAEAFF.

V gene TRBV19 combines with J gene TRBJ1-5, with 7 bases matching TRBD1. Germline CDR1 and CDR2: LNHDA and SQIVND (reference sequence). This CDR3 has 13 amino acids. Germline trimming cut 4 bases from V and 7 bases from J; bases unmatched to any gene: 4. This chain's CDR3 is CASSTQGGQPQHF. The CDR3 DNA reads TGTGCCAGTAGTACTCAGGGGGGACAGCCCCAGCATTTT.

The chain is built from TRBV9 and TRBJ1-3, with D possibly matching TRBD1 (5 bases). Germline V lookup: CDR1 SGDLS, CDR2 YYNGEE. Trimming removed 4 bases from V and 4 bases from J, with 18 bases in between. This CDR3 has 16 amino acids. The CDR3 DNA sequence: TGTGCCAGCAGCCCTCGCCGGGAGGGGTCAGGAAACACCATATATTTT. Translating gives CASSPRREGSGNTIYF.

The rearrangement uses TRBV5-6 and TRBJ2-3; 11 bases map to TRBD2. Germline values: CDR1 SGHDT, CDR2 YYEEEE. This CDR3 has 16 amino acids. The J segment lost 6 bases and the V segment lost 5 bases, leaving 11 bases of the junction unmatched. CDR3 DNA: TGTGCCAGCAGGCCTACCGGGACTAGCGGTGGGGATACGCAGTATTTT. Translation gives CASRPTGTSGGDTQYF.

The chain is built from TRBV9 and TRBJ1-2; 7 bases fit TRBD1. This CDR3 is 13 amino acids long. V trimming: 0 bases; J trimming: 8 bases; junction bases outside the gene matches: 4. Germline V CDR1 and CDR2: SGDLS, YYNGEE. The CDR3 coding sequence is TGTGCCAGCAGCGTAGGAGGGGGCCAAGGCTACACCTTC. Encoded protein: CASSVGGGQGYTF.

The rearrangement joins TRBV2 to TRBJ2-3; 7 nucleotides match TRBD2. The CDR3 runs to 14 residues. V shed 10 bases, J shed 0 bases, and the junction held 7 bases outside the gene matches. Germline CDR1 and CDR2: SNHLY and FYNNEI. The CDR3 nucleotides read TGTGCCACCAAGCGGGAACCTAGCACAGATACGCAGTATTTT. This sequence encodes CATKREPSTDTQYF.

J is TRBJ2-7 and V is TRBV18, with a tentative D call TRBD2 (6 bases). Trimming removed 2 bases at V and 4 bases at J, with 12 bases between. The CDR3 loop spans 14 amino acids. CDR1 and CDR2 (germline): KGHSH, LQKENI. The CDR3 DNA reads TGTGCCAGCTCACCAAGGGACTTTCTTTACGAGCAGTACTTC. Its translation is CASSPRDFLYEQYF.

This clone was picked up one time. This chain links TRBV11-2 with TRBJ1-1; D possibly corresponds to TRBD1 (5 bases). CDR1 SGHAT and CDR2 FQNNGV come from the germline V gene. Trimming stripped 0 bases from V and 12 bases from J, with 20 bases between. The CDR3 extends over 15 amino acids. CDR3 sequence (DNA): TGTGCCAGCAGCTTAGAGGCCCAGGGTGGCCTAAAGTCTTTCTTT. Protein: CASSLEAQGGLKSFF.

This clone has a single count. The chain employs TRBV14 and TRBJ2-7, with D possibly TRBD1 on 6 matching bases. Trimming took off 4 bases at V and 2 bases at J, with 12 bases between the two ends. Germline V gene sequence: CDR1 SGHDN, CDR2 FVKESK. This CDR3 has 14 residues. Here the CDR3 DNA reads TGTGCCAGCAGCCTGTACAGGGACGCCTACGAGCAGTACTTC. Amino acid sequence: CASSLYRDAYEQYF.

The rearrangement joins TRBV7-3 to TRBJ2-5; possibly TRBD1 for D (5 bases). Germline-derived CDR1 and CDR2 are SGHTA and FQGTGA. V dropped 3 bases and J dropped 3 bases, with 8 bases sitting between them. CDR3 length equals 13 residues. The CDR3 DNA sequence: TGTGCCAGCAGCTTGGACAACAAAGAGACCCAGTACTTC. Translating it yields CASSLDNKETQYF.